Shown below are 27 T cell receptor beta chains from a single sample sequenced in a study of regulatory T cells in long-lasting Graves disease. TCR beta libraries were built with iRepertoire HTBI primers and Arm-PCR of CDR3 regions. In TCRdb, the multiplex PCR reads were re-called with MiXCR into one record per CDR3 protein. In the table there are some 490,000 distinct CDR3 sequences, more than 10% of which are singletons. Time point reported: newly diagnosed GD, antithyroid drugs for less than 3 months. TCR sequences were obtained from RNA taken from PBMCs. This sample was also put to use in a study of T cells in Graves' hyperthyroidism and ophthalmopathy.

The material sequenced was peripheral blood mononuclear cells (PBMCs), taken at new diagnosis, from a patient treated with antithyroid drugs. These receptor sequences come from a woman in her 30s with Graves disease.

This clonotype was seen at least ten times. The V call is TRBV28, the J call TRBJ2-7; possible D gene TRBD2, 6 bases. The V and J ends lost 5 bases and 5 bases respectively, with 10 bases between them. This CDR3 is built from 12 residues. In germline, CDR1 is MDHEN, CDR2 SYDVKM. The CDR3 DNA sequence: TGTGCCAGCAGTGGGACGGGGGACGAGCAGTACTTC. It specifies CASSGTGDEQYF.

The table lists this clonotype with a few counts. The gene calls are TRBV5-1 and TRBJ2-3; 7 positions agree with TRBD2. Germline V lookup: CDR1 SGHRS, CDR2 YFSETQ. Germline trimming cut 5 bases from V and 2 bases from J; bases unmatched to any gene: 8. This CDR3 is 15 amino acids long. In DNA form, the CDR3 reads TGCGCCAGCAGTACCGGGACTACGACCACAGATACGCAGTATTTT. Residues: CASSTGTTTTDTQYF.

For this clonotype: This may stem from a read error, because a much larger clone lies one nucleotide away. Because the CDR3 is missing its conserved closing phenylalanine or tryptophan, this is likely a read error. V and J are TRBV27 and TRBJ1-5; D not certain. The CDR3 covers 15 residues. Trimming stripped 6 bases from V and 4 bases from J, with 16 bases between. CDR1 and CDR2 from the germline V gene are MNHEY and SMNVEV (reference sequence). The CDR3, as DNA: TGTGCCAGCAGGAGAACTTTGGGATGGAATCAGCCCCAGCATTCT. It specifies CASRRTLGWNQPQHS.

This clonotype was detected many times. The rearrangement uses TRBV29-1 and TRBJ2-7, with D hard to call. Germline values: CDR1 SQVTM, CDR2 ANQGSEA. Trimming shortened V by 1 base and J by 3 bases, and 4 bases separated the two germline ends. CDR3 size: 11 residues. CDR3 sequence: CSVEAGYEQYF. CDR3 nucleotide sequence: TGCAGCGTTGAAGCAGGCTACGAGCAGTACTTC.

This clonotype was counted many times. The chain links TRBV7-9 to TRBJ2-1; 7 positions agree with TRBD2. Germline V lookup: CDR1 SEHNR, CDR2 FQNEAQ (reference sequence). Germline trimming cut 5 bases from V and 0 bases from J; bases unmatched to any gene: 7. The CDR3 is 16 residues long. The CDR3 coding sequence is TGTGCCAGCAGCCCCGACGGCGGGAGCTCCTACAATGAGCAGTTCTTC. Amino acid sequence: CASSPDGGSSYNEQFF.

Here the CDR3 DNA reads TGCGCCAGCAGCCAAGGTCCTGCTTTTCGGAAACTGTTTTTT. This encodes CASSQGPAFRKLFF. The chain employs TRBV4-1 and TRBJ1-4; no reliable D call. The germline V gene has CDR1 MGHRA and CDR2 YSYEKL. Trimming cost V 1 base and J 11 bases, with 14 bases left between them. There are 14 residues in the CDR3.

This clonotype was recorded many times. The chain carries TRBV18 and TRBJ1-5; 8 bases are a match to TRBD1. The junction had 5 bases not matched to a gene; V was cut back by 5 bases and J by 5 bases. The V gene's germline CDR1 is KGHSH and CDR2 LQKENI. This CDR3 contains 14 residues. The CDR3 bases are TGTGCCAGCTCATTTATGACAGGGGATCAGCCCCAGCATTTT. It encodes CASSFMTGDQPQHF. The whole variable domain, remainder taken from reference TRBV18 and TRBJ1-5, is NAGVMQNPRHLVRRRGQEARLRCSPMKGHSHVYWYRQLPEEGLKFMVYLQKENIIDESGMPKERFSAEFPKEGPSILRIQQVVRGDSAAYFCASSFMTGDQPQHFGDGTRLSIL.

On this clonotype itself: This is likely an artifact of a read error, given a far larger clone one base away. The V and J genes are TRBV7-2 and TRBJ2-5, with D hard to call. This CDR3 has 13 amino acids. Trimming cost V 5 bases and J 11 bases, with 18 bases left between them. The germline CDR1 and CDR2 sequences are SGHTA and FQGNSA. The CDR3 spells CASSPRRYNEQYF. The CDR3, as DNA: TGTGCCAGCAGCCCGAGACGGTACAATGAGCAGTACTTC.

The V call is TRBV9, the J call TRBJ2-1; D not resolved. Trimming took off 4 bases at V and 6 bases at J, with 23 bases between the two ends. Germline V gene data show CDR1 as SGDLS and CDR2 as YYNGEE. CDR3 length: 17 residues. CDR3 in DNA: TGTGCCAGCAGCCCAACCGACAAGGATCTCGCTGTCAATGAGCAGTTCTTC. It yields the protein CASSPTDKDLAVNEQFF.

This clonotype was detected ten times or more. The chain uses TRBV12-3 or TRBV12-4 and TRBJ2-7, with D perhaps TRBD2 (5 bases). The CDR3 spans 13 residues. V gave up 3 bases and J gave up 2 bases, with 8 bases separating them. The CDR3 sequence is CASSLMGAYEQYF. In DNA form, the CDR3 reads TGTGCCAGCAGTTTGATGGGAGCCTACGAGCAGTACTTC.

This clonotype occurred a few times. The V and J genes are TRBV18 and TRBJ2-7; the D is unclear. Per germline, CDR1 KGHSH and CDR2 LQKENI. This CDR3 has 12 amino acids. V lost 5 bases, J lost 3 bases, and 8 bases lay in between. The CDR3 sequence is CASSYLDYEQYF. DNA of the CDR3: TGTGCCAGCTCATACTTGGACTACGAGCAGTACTTC.

This chain's CDR3 is CASSPSTVPGGYTF. CDR3 in DNA: TGTGCCAGCAGCCCATCGACAGTTCCCGGTGGCTACACCTTC. The gene calls are TRBV7-8 and TRBJ1-2; possibly TRBD1 for D (5 bases). The CDR3 is 14 residues long. Germline V gives CDR1 SGHVS, CDR2 FQNEAQ. V dropped 5 bases and J dropped 7 bases, with 17 bases sitting between them.

The gene calls are TRBV19 and TRBJ2-7; D may be TRBD1 or TRBD2 (5 bases each). CDR1 is LNHDA, CDR2 SQIVND, per germline (reference sequence). This CDR3 region has 15 residues. Trimming took off 5 bases at V and 0 bases at J, with 14 bases between the two ends. CDR3 coding DNA: TGTGCCAGTAGTCAAGACAGTCGGGGCTCCTACGAGCAGTACTTC. It encodes CASSQDSRGSYEQYF.

This clonotype was counted ten times or more. The V and J genes are TRBV12-3 or TRBV12-4 and TRBJ2-1; either TRBD1 or TRBD2 may fit D (5 bases each). V lost 6 bases to trimming and J lost 7 bases, with 13 bases between them. This CDR3 is 13 amino acids long. DNA for the CDR3: TGTGCCAGCAGCCAGGGACCGTTAAATGAGCAGTTCTTC. It is translated as CASSQGPLNEQFF.

Many counts were recorded for this clonotype. This chain links TRBV19 with TRBJ1-1; 7 bases line up with TRBD1. The CDR3 contains 14 residues. V shed 3 bases and J 4 bases; nucleotides not matched to a gene: 5. The germline V gene has CDR1 LNHDA and CDR2 SQIVND (reference sequence). The CDR3 region is CASSIGQVFTEAFF. As DNA, the CDR3 is TGTGCCAGTAGTATCGGACAGGTATTCACTGAAGCTTTCTTT. The full variable domain, in which reference TRBV19 and TRBJ1-1 provide the parts outside the CDR3, is DGGITQSPKYLFRKEGQNVTLSCEQNLNHDAMYWYRQDPGQGLRLIYYSQIVNDFQKGDIAEGYSVSREKKESFPLTVTSAQKNPTAFYLCASSIGQVFTEAFFGQGTRLTVV.

This CDR3 reads CASSGRSGYQPQHF. The CDR3 DNA sequence: TGTGCCAGCAGCGGACGAAGCGGCTATCAGCCCCAGCATTTT. The chain recombines TRBV6-1 with TRBJ1-5; D is unresolved. Germline V lookup: CDR1 MNHNS, CDR2 SASEGT. CDR3 length: 14 residues. Trimming took 6 bases from V and 5 from J, leaving 14 bases between them.

V is TRBV20-1 and J is TRBJ2-3; 11 nucleotides align to TRBD2. With 3 bases clipped from V and 2 bases from J, the junction kept 7 bases outside the gene matches. The germline V gene has CDR1 DFQATT and CDR2 SNEGSKA (reference sequence). CDR3 length: 16 residues. As DNA, the CDR3 is TGCAGTGCTAGTTCCCTAGCGGGAGGTGCCACAGATACGCAGTATTTT. This encodes CSASSLAGGATDTQYF.

On this clonotype: This is likely an artifact of a read error, given a far larger clone one base away. The V gene is TRBV12-3 or TRBV12-4, the J gene TRBJ2-7, with 15 bases lining up with TRBD2. V lost 5 bases to trimming and J lost 7 bases; unmatched junction nucleotides: 27. CDR3 length: 22 amino acids. The CDR3 nucleotides read TGTGCCAGCAGTGAGCGGACTAGCGGGAGGGCTCGGACCATCATCTCCTACAATGAGCAGTACTTC. Amino acid sequence: CASSERTSGRARTIISYNEQYF.

This clonotype showed up many times. The genes are TRBV11-2 and TRBJ2-3; TRBD2 is a possible D gene (5 bases). Looked up from germline, CDR1 is SGHAT and CDR2 is FQNNGV. CDR3 length: 17 residues. Trimming took off 5 bases at V and 5 bases at J, with 23 bases between the two ends. In DNA, the CDR3 is TGTGCCAGCAGCCCGACGAAGGACTGGCGGGCACAAGATACGCAGTATTTT. It is translated as CASSPTKDWRAQDTQYF.

This clonotype occurred many times. This rearrangement joins TRBV24-1 to TRBJ2-3; the match to TRBD2 covers 7 bases. Trimming took 9 bases from V and 1 from J; bases not matched to a gene: 6. CDR1 is KGHDR and CDR2 is SFDVKD in the germline V gene. This CDR3 spans 14 amino acids. The CDR3 DNA reads as TGTGCCACCTCGGGGGGAGCGGGCACAGATACGCAGTATTTT. It translates to CATSGGAGTDTQYF.

The chain couples TRBV5-4 to TRBJ2-3; D is undetermined. The V gene lost 4 bases and the J gene lost 2 bases, with 11 bases spanning the gap. Germline V lookup: CDR1 SGHNT, CDR2 YYREEE (reference sequence). The CDR3 consists of 14 residues. The CDR3, as DNA: TGTGCCAGCAGCGAGGCTATACCCACAGATACGCAGTATTTT. The encoded protein is CASSEAIPTDTQYF.

This clonotype was seen a few times. V usage is TRBV10-1 and J usage is TRBJ1-1; unclear D gene. V lost 2 bases to trimming and J lost 1 base, with 8 bases between them. This CDR3 has 14 residues. Germline CDR1 is WNHNN and CDR2 is SYGVQD (reference sequence). The CDR3 sequence: CASSEDGTNTEAFF. CDR3 nucleotides: TGCGCCAGCAGTGAGGACGGTACGAACACTGAAGCTTTCTTT.

This clonotype was counted ten times or more. V gene TRBV18 combines with J gene TRBJ1-1, with D unresolved. CDR1 and CDR2 from the germline V gene are KGHSH and LQKENI. The length of the CDR3 is 15 residues. The V end was cut by 4 bases, the J end by 1 base, with 13 bases between. DNA for the CDR3: TGTGCCAGCTCACTCGGGCAGGCGACGAACACTGAAGCTTTCTTT. Its translation: CASSLGQATNTEAFF.

The J gene is TRBJ1-6, the V gene TRBV19, with a weak D call TRBD1 (6 bases). V lost 11 bases and J 7 bases, leaving 15 bases between the germline ends. The V gene's germline CDR1 is LNHDA and CDR2 SQIVND (reference sequence). The CDR3 has 13 amino acids. This chain's CDR3 is CACTTGTNSPLHF. The CDR3 coding sequence is TGTGCCTGTACAACAGGGACGAATTCACCCCTCCACTTT.

V usage is TRBV19 and J usage is TRBJ1-6; D remains ambiguous. CDR1 LNHDA and CDR2 SQIVND come from the germline V gene (reference sequence). V gave up 3 bases and J gave up 8 bases, with 8 bases separating them. The CDR3 has 13 amino acids. The CDR3 is CASSIRVDSPLHF. For the CDR3, the DNA is TGTGCCAGTAGTATTAGGGTGGATTCACCCCTCCACTTT.

The table lists this clonotype with many counts. The chain has TRBV15 and TRBJ2-1; possibly TRBD2 for D (6 bases). The length of the CDR3 is 15 residues. V lost 3 bases, J lost 8 bases, and 17 bases lay in between. Germline CDR1 reads LNHNV; CDR2 reads YYDKDF (reference sequence). The CDR3 nucleotides are TGTGCCACCAGCAGCGGACTAACAATATTCGATGAGCAGTTCTTC. Protein: CATSSGLTIFDEQFF.

This clonotype was counted between two and nine times. The chain joins TRBV9 to TRBJ2-7, with D perhaps TRBD1 (5 bases). The V and J ends lost 2 bases and 4 bases respectively, with 16 bases between them. Germline assignment: CDR1 SGDLS and CDR2 YYNGEE. This CDR3 comprises 15 residues. DNA of the CDR3: TGTGCCAGCAGCGTTTACTGGGGATCAGGGTACGAGCAGTACTTC. Translated, it gives CASSVYWGSGYEQYF.